The T cell receptor beta chain described here comes from a study of blood T cell repertoires in COVID-19 (dated by TCRdb to the early 2020s). Study-wide context: Samples covering the acute and convalescent phases of COVID-19 were provided by collaborators in the United States, Italy and Spain. The prospective study material was composed of cDNA or gDNA derived from T cells, B-cell-depleted T cells, or PBMCs. The dataset comprised deeply sampled blood TCRbeta repertoires from subjects exposed to, actively infected with, or recovered from COVID-19. The repertoires were made available in a free public database intended to serve as a resource for research on the immune response to SARS-CoV-2. The samples were drawn from the first 160 participants of the ongoing ImmuneRACE study and from 1,200 or so subjects provided by 6 global collaborators. Nearly every sample came with metadata listing a de-identified subject ID, COVID-19 status, age in years and sex. HLA class I and class II types, where available, came from metadata supplied by the sample provider rather than from assay-based typing. Broader findings and caveats from the paper: Clinical and demographic metadata were provided uncurated, with the amount varying by source and participant.

Collaborating institutions collected whole blood in K2EDTA tubes following their own protocols. Collaborator samples were shipped for TCRbeta analysis as frozen whole blood, isolated PBMCs, or DNA extracted from either sample type. TCRbeta CDR3 regions were amplified from genomic DNA by means of the immunoSEQ Assay, a bias-controlled multiplex PCR. The paper's data handling went like this. The number of nucleated cells in each sample was estimated by amplification of reference gene primers within the assay. To quantify the absolute abundance of each unique TCRbeta CDR3 rearrangement, sequence reads were collapsed and filtered. Productive Simpson clonality was computed per sample as the square root of Simpson's diversity index over productive rearrangements. Drawn from immuneACCESS, this table holds only the in-frame rearrangements with V and J called that TCRdb kept. Clones are partly lost; checked studies trace under half to an unresolved V gene and leave the rest unexplained. V, J and clone size are taken as reported in that table, and D and trimming were inferred from the DNA itself. The sample has roughly 150,000 clones on record, approximately 88% of them singletons. The ten largest clones add up to more than 5% of the sample.

About this clone itself: Its antigen specificity is not known. Base qualities are not recorded, but no much larger clone differs from it by a single base.

The junction carries 14 bases between V and J, which are trimmed by 0 bases and 2 bases respectively. There are 16 amino acids in the CDR3, from cysteine to phenylalanine inclusive. Solely the CDR3 DNA is kept, with 48 bases framed from the first base. CDR1 and CDR2, per the germline V gene, are MNHEY and SVGEGT. The receptor chain draws on TRBV6-2 or TRBV6-3 and TRBJ2-7; possibly the D gene is TRBD1, per 6 matching bases. Sequencing was performed on peripheral blood. This sequence originates from a human donor in a cohort sampled during active COVID-19. The CDR3 here reads CASSYSVTGRPYEQYF. Read as DNA, the sequence is TGTGCCAGCAGTTACTCTGTGACAGGCCGTCCCTACGAGCAGTACTTC.